This T cell receptor (beta chain) was identified during a study of cytotoxic CD8 clonotypes in ibrutinib-treated CLL. Germline CDR1 and CDR2: SEHNR and FQNEAQ (reference sequence). After removal of 1 base from V and 7 bases from J, the junction contained 3 bases not matched to a gene. This CDR3 is built from 15 residues. Profiled with immunoSEQ multiplex PCR; TCRdb holds only in-frame clones, not every one. The profile shows 160,000 or so clones, approximately 91% of them singletons. This clonotype was sampled from a human donor with chronic lymphocytic leukemia. The genes are TRBV7-9 and TRBJ1-5; TRBD1 matches at 11 bases. The input for sequencing was PBMCs, taken at disease progression, from a patient treated with ibrutinib. Here the CDR3 reads CASSLGGTGGQPQHF. CDR3 nucleotide sequence: TGTGCCAGCAGCTTAGGGGGGACAGGGGGACAGCCCCAGCATTTT.